The sequence of this T cell receptor (beta chain) was determined in a study of blood T cell repertoires in COVID-19. The CDR3 is 14 residues long. Produced via immunoSEQ multiplex PCR; TCRdb's table is partial and in-frame only. This sample carries some 220,000 clones, 80% to 95% of them seen once, and the ten largest clones take over 0.8%. Sample: peripheral blood. The genes are TRBV7-5 and TRBJ2-7; the listed D gene, TRBD2, was not tested against the DNA. TRBV7-5 has pseudogene status. The source is a man aged 30 to 39 with COVID-19, enrolled during active disease. CDR3 nucleotide sequence: TGTGTCAGAACCTACGCCCCGGGTCCCTACGAGCAGTACTTC. Protein product: CVRTYAPGPYEQYF.